These 4 T cell receptor beta chains originate from one sample sequenced in a study of regulatory T cells in long-lasting Graves disease. Time point noted: newly diagnosed GD, antithyroid drugs for less than 3 months. Construction of the TCR library relied on RNA isolated from PBMCs. Building of the TCR beta libraries involved iRepertoire HTBI primers and Arm-PCR of CDR3 regions. One entry per CDR3 protein, called by TCRdb with MiXCR from the multiplex PCR reads. The top ten hold more than 9% of the sample, which has approximately 440,000 distinct CDR3 sequences, roughly 16% seen once. A further study also used this sample, focusing on T cells in Graves' hyperthyroidism and ophthalmopathy.

The sample in question was peripheral blood mononuclear cells (PBMCs), obtained at new diagnosis, from a patient treated with antithyroid drugs. These receptor sequences come from a man aged 40-49 years with Graves disease.

This clonotype showed up many times. The J gene is TRBJ2-1, the V gene TRBV2, with TRBD1 matching 8 bases. The V gene end was trimmed by 2 bases and the J gene end by 3 bases; junction bases not matched to a gene: 3. Germline V gene data show CDR1 as SNHLY and CDR2 as FYNNEI. The CDR3 covers 15 residues. CDR3 protein: CASSETGGHYNEQFF. The CDR3 coding sequence is TGTGCCAGCAGTGAAACAGGGGGTCACTACAATGAGCAGTTCTTC.

In the case of this clonotype: This could be a read error, since a much larger clone is one nucleotide away. The chain couples TRBV6-1 to TRBJ1-1; D perhaps matches TRBD1 (5 bases). Germline CDR1 is MNHNS and CDR2 is SASEGT. This CDR3 comprises 14 residues. CDR3 loop: CASSYREFGTGAFF. In DNA form, the CDR3 reads TGTGCCAGCAGCTACCGGGAATTTGGGACTGGAGCTTTCTTT.

This clonotype appeared many times. The V and J genes are TRBV2 and TRBJ1-2; TRBD1 matches 10 bases. CDR1 is SNHLY, CDR2 FYNNEI, per germline. With 9 bases clipped from V and 7 bases from J, the junction kept 11 bases outside the gene matches. This CDR3 has 14 amino acids. DNA of the CDR3: TGTGCCAGAGCTCCACTGGGACAGGGGAGTGGCTACACCTTC. Residues: CARAPLGQGSGYTF.

Many counts were recorded for this clonotype. This rearrangement joins TRBV5-1 to TRBJ2-7; 7 bases agree with TRBD1. J lost 0 bases, V lost 4 bases, and 4 bases had no gene match. The CDR3 covers 14 residues. The germline V gene encodes CDR1 SGHRS and CDR2 YFSETQ. In nucleotides, the CDR3 is TGCGCCAGCAGCAAGGACAGGTCCTCCTACGAGCAGTACTTC. Amino acid sequence: CASSKDRSSYEQYF.